This is a list of T cell receptor beta chains from one sample in a study of CD8 T cells in ankylosing spondylitis. TCRdb re-analysed the 5' RACE reads in MiXCR, keeping a single row per CDR3 protein. The sample records under 950,000 distinct CDR3 sequences, 15% to 20% being singletons. What was sequenced was blood, either unsorted or a sorted T cell fraction (not recorded which). The receptors were sampled from a male donor with ankylosing spondylitis. The CDR3 runs from the conserved cysteine through the conserved F or W. Fields, in order: J gene, CDR3 length, V gene, CDR3 protein.

j_gene: TRBJ1-3
len: 14
v_gene: TRBV28
CDR3aa: CATLGWGEGNTIYF

j_gene: TRBJ2-1
len: 13
v_gene: TRBV7-3
CDR3aa: CASSNRTRAEQFF

j_gene: TRBJ1-5
len: 17
v_gene: TRBV4-1
CDR3aa: CASSQGQGEVGNQPQHF

j_gene: TRBJ2-5
len: 15
v_gene: TRBV9
CDR3aa: CASSVDGREQETQYF

j_gene: TRBJ1-1
len: 14
v_gene: TRBV12-3/TRBV12-4
CDR3aa: CASRKYSQGSSAFF

j_gene: TRBJ1-1
len: 15
v_gene: TRBV29-1
CDR3aa: CSVQWGPVMNTEAFF

j_gene: TRBJ2-1
len: 16
v_gene: TRBV12-3/TRBV12-4
CDR3aa: CASSSGTSGRDHEQFF

j_gene: TRBJ2-1
len: 16
v_gene: TRBV20-1
CDR3aa: CSARMFGRSSYNEQFF

j_gene: TRBJ2-7
len: 14
v_gene: TRBV20-1
CDR3aa: CSARDTGTSYEQYF

j_gene: TRBJ2-3
len: 15
v_gene: TRBV6-5
CDR3aa: CASSYSRAHGDTQYF

j_gene: TRBJ2-3
len: 14
v_gene: TRBV29-1
CDR3aa: CSLFGAGGTDTQYF

j_gene: TRBJ2-3
len: 13
v_gene: TRBV29-1
CDR3aa: CSAGQGFSDTQYF

j_gene: TRBJ1-1
len: 15
v_gene: TRBV7-9
CDR3aa: CASSLWTGSNTEAFF

j_gene: TRBJ1-1
len: 14
v_gene: TRBV12-3/TRBV12-4
CDR3aa: CASSLAWQNTEAFF

j_gene: TRBJ2-7
len: 16
v_gene: TRBV4-1
CDR3aa: CASSPPRGPFSYEQYF

j_gene: TRBJ2-1
len: 15
v_gene: TRBV5-1
CDR3aa: CASSGGGNAFNEQFF

j_gene: TRBJ2-7
len: 17
v_gene: TRBV19
CDR3aa: CASSIKPPTGSSYEQYF

j_gene: TRBJ1-4
len: 13
v_gene: TRBV12-3/TRBV12-4
CDR3aa: CASSFGQIEKLFF

j_gene: TRBJ2-2
len: 16
v_gene: TRBV12-3/TRBV12-4
CDR3aa: CASRPRVAGNTGELFF

j_gene: TRBJ2-2
len: 14
v_gene: TRBV20-1
CDR3aa: CSVPGLAGTGELFF

j_gene: TRBJ2-3
len: 13
v_gene: TRBV9
CDR3aa: CASSADHTDTQYF

j_gene: TRBJ1-2
len: 15
v_gene: TRBV9
CDR3aa: CASSLWKGGNYGYTF

j_gene: TRBJ2-1
len: 12
v_gene: TRBV29-1
CDR3aa: CSVTDLGNEQFF

j_gene: TRBJ1-4
len: 14
v_gene: TRBV4-1
CDR3aa: CASSHPTGVEKLFF

j_gene: TRBJ1-1
len: 13
v_gene: TRBV9
CDR3aa: CASSVDQYAEAFF

j_gene: TRBJ1-1
len: 12
v_gene: TRBV10-3
CDR3aa: CAIGGRGTEAFF

j_gene: TRBJ2-2
len: 16
v_gene: TRBV7-7
CDR3aa: CASSSGPSNRPGELFF

j_gene: TRBJ2-3
len: 16
v_gene: TRBV28
CDR3aa: CASSLSSGGVSDTQYF

j_gene: TRBJ2-1
len: 19
v_gene: TRBV5-1
CDR3aa: CASSLAYKGTGATYNEQFF

j_gene: TRBJ1-1
len: 15
v_gene: TRBV11-2
CDR3aa: CASSLVPGNTAEAFF

j_gene: TRBJ2-7
len: 15
v_gene: TRBV4-1
CDR3aa: CASSQSTITTYEQYF

j_gene: TRBJ2-3
len: 14
v_gene: TRBV20-1
CDR3aa: CSARDRKGWDTQYF

j_gene: TRBJ1-1
len: 10
v_gene: TRBV27
CDR3aa: CASSSNEAFF

j_gene: TRBJ2-1
len: 14
v_gene: TRBV29-1
CDR3aa: CSVERWSGNNEQFF

j_gene: TRBJ1-6
len: 15
v_gene: TRBV20-1
CDR3aa: CSAPLRQGHNSPLHF

j_gene: TRBJ2-1
len: 16
v_gene: TRBV12-3/TRBV12-4
CDR3aa: CASRQTSGASYNEQFF

j_gene: TRBJ2-1
len: 15
v_gene: TRBV5-4
CDR3aa: CASSMGWGTYNEQFF

j_gene: TRBJ1-1
len: 15
v_gene: TRBV12-3/TRBV12-4
CDR3aa: CASSFLQGRNTEAFF

j_gene: TRBJ2-1
len: 15
v_gene: TRBV28
CDR3aa: CASNLGGQKNNEQFF

j_gene: TRBJ2-1
len: 13
v_gene: TRBV6-2/TRBV6-3
CDR3aa: CASNLAGPNEQSF

j_gene: TRBJ2-1
len: 16
v_gene: TRBV11-1
CDR3aa: CASSSLAGERGDEQFF

j_gene: TRBJ2-5
len: 13
v_gene: TRBV7-3
CDR3aa: CASSLDSTETQYF

j_gene: TRBJ2-1
len: 16
v_gene: TRBV20-1
CDR3aa: CSGPGLAGDSYNEQFF

j_gene: TRBJ1-3
len: 13
v_gene: TRBV12-3/TRBV12-4
CDR3aa: CASSPRAGNTIYF

j_gene: TRBJ2-5
len: 14
v_gene: TRBV5-1
CDR3aa: CASSLSQGRETQYF

j_gene: TRBJ1-1
len: 12
v_gene: TRBV29-1
CDR3aa: CSVLQFDAEAFF

j_gene: TRBJ2-7
len: 15
v_gene: TRBV6-2/TRBV6-3
CDR3aa: CASSDGTGSSYEQYF

j_gene: TRBJ2-1
len: 14
v_gene: TRBV24-1
CDR3aa: CATSNTLPGVRQFF

j_gene: TRBJ2-6
len: 16
v_gene: TRBV28
CDR3aa: CASSLQAPGGANVLTF

j_gene: TRBJ2-5
len: 14
v_gene: TRBV20-1
CDR3aa: CSARGGTDQETQYF

j_gene: TRBJ1-2
len: 16
v_gene: TRBV4-3
CDR3aa: CASSQVSGQLFYGYTF

j_gene: TRBJ2-7
len: 15
v_gene: TRBV5-6
CDR3aa: CASSLVVGADYEQYF

j_gene: TRBJ2-5
len: 13
v_gene: TRBV10-3
CDR3aa: CAISESREETQYF

j_gene: TRBJ2-7
len: 13
v_gene: TRBV5-6
CDR3aa: CASSPVAVYEQYF

j_gene: TRBJ2-7
len: 15
v_gene: TRBV7-9
CDR3aa: CASSLAGVIGHEQYF

j_gene: TRBJ2-7
len: 15
v_gene: TRBV6-5
CDR3aa: CASSYSGGGPYEQYF

j_gene: TRBJ1-5
len: 13
v_gene: TRBV2
CDR3aa: CASSGTARQPQHF